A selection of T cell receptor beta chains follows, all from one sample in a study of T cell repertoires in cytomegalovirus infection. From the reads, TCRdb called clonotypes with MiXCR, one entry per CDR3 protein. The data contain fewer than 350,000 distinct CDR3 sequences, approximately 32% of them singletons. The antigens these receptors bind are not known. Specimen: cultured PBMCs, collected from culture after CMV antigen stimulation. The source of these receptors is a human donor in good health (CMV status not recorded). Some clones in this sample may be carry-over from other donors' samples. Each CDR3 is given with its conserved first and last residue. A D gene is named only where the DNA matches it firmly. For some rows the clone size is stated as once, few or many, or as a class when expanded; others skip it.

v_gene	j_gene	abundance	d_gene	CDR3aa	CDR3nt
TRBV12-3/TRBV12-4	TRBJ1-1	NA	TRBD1	CASSWTGQAFF	TGTGCCAGCAGCTGGACAGGGCAAGCTTTCTTT
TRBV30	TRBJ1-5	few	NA	CAWSVNGNQPQHF	TGTGCCTGGAGTGTAAATGGAAATCAGCCCCAGCATTTT
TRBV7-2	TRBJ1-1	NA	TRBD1	CASSSQGGRTEAFF	TGTGCCAGCAGCTCACAGGGGGGGAGGACTGAAGCTTTCTTT
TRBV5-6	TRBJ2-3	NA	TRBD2	CASSSRLAGRTDTQYF	TGTGCCAGCAGCTCAAGACTAGCGGGACGGACAGATACGCAGTATTTT
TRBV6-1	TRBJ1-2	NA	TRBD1	CASSRGQGVSYGYTF	TGTGCCAGCAGCCGGGGACAGGGGGTGAGCTATGGCTACACCTTC
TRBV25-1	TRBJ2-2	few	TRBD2	CASSRTSGRARELFF	TGTGCCAGCAGTCGGACTAGCGGGAGGGCCAGGGAGCTGTTTTTT
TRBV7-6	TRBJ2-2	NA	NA	CASSSTGELFF	TGTGCCAGCAGTTCCACCGGGGAGCTGTTTTTT
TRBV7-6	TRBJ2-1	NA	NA	CASSPLTNEQFF	TGTGCCAGCAGCCCCCTAACCAATGAGCAGTTCTTC
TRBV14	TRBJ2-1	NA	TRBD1	CASSQVRGLSSYNEQFF	TGTGCCAGCAGCCAAGTTAGGGGGCTCAGCTCCTACAATGAGCAGTTCTTC
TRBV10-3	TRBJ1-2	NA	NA	CAINLGGVRGYTF	TGTGCCATCAATCTCGGCGGGGTCAGAGGCTACACCTTC
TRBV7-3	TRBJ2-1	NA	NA	CASSLMGGEQFF	TGTGCCAGCAGCTTAATGGGTGGTGAGCAGTTCTTC
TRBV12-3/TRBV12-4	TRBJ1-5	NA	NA	CASTRDPDQPQHF	TGTGCCAGCACTCGGGACCCCGATCAGCCCCAGCATTTT
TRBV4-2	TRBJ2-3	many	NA	CASSQGTSSSTDTQYF	TGTGCCAGCAGCCAAGGGACTTCCTCTAGCACAGATACGCAGTATTTT
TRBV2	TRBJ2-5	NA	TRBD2	CASSGTGPGTSGETQYF	TGTGCCAGCAGTGGAACGGGGCCCGGGACTAGTGGGGAGACCCAGTACTTC
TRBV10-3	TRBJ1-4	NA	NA	CAIKAGQGGDEKLFF	TGTGCCATCAAGGCTGGGCAGGGAGGCGATGAAAAACTGTTTTTT
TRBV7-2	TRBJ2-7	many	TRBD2	CASSSEGLAGGQYF	TGTGCCAGCAGCTCCGAAGGACTAGCGGGTGGGCAGTACTTC
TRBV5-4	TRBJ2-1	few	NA	CASSPTTGTLAYNEQFF	TGTGCCAGCAGCCCAACGACCGGGACGCTGGCCTACAATGAGCAGTTCTTC
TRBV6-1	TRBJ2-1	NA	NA	CASSPRTSRNEQFF	TGTGCCAGCAGTCCCCGGACGAGTCGGAATGAGCAGTTCTTC
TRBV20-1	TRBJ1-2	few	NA	CSALGRVRGYGYTF	TGCAGTGCTCTAGGTCGGGTTAGGGGGTATGGCTACACCTTC
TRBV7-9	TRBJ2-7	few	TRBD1	CASSHGTGKYEQYF	TGTGCCAGCAGCCACGGGACAGGGAAGTACGAGCAGTACTTC
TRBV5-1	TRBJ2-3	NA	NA	CASSLGGKVTDTQYF	TGCGCCAGCAGCTTGGGGGGGAAGGTAACAGATACGCAGTATTTT
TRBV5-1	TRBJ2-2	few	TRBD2	CASSLPGLILAGNTGELFF	TGCGCCAGCAGCTTACCGGGACTGATACTAGCGGGAAACACCGGGGAGCTGTTTTTT
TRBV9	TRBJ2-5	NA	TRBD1	CASSAPRNRGPETQYF	TGTGCCAGCAGCGCCCCCCGGAACAGGGGGCCGGAGACCCAGTACTTC
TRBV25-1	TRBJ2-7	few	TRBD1	CASSDPGQGSYEQYF	TGTGCCAGCAGTGATCCCGGACAGGGATCCTACGAGCAGTACTTC
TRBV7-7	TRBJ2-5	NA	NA	CASSLVFSPPETQYF	TGTGCTAGCAGCTTAGTGTTCTCGCCCCCAGAGACCCAGTACTTC
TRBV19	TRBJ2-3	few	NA	CASSPWHGDTQYF	TGTGCCAGTAGTCCCTGGCACGGAGATACGCAGTATTTT
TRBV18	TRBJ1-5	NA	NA	CASSPQEAGGNQPQHF	TGTGCCAGCTCACCACAGGAGGCGGGAGGCAATCAGCCCCAGCATTTT
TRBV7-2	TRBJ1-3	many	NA	CASSLLGSGNTIYF	TGTGCCAGCAGCTTACTAGGCTCTGGAAACACCATATATTTT
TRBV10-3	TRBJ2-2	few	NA	CAISENSHTGELFF	TGTGCCATCAGTGAGAACTCACACACCGGGGAGCTGTTTTTT
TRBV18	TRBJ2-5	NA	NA	CASSYGGSPETQYF	TGTGCCAGCTCATACGGGGGATCCCCGGAGACCCAGTACTTC
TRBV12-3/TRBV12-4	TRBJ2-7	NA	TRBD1	CASSERTGDFEQYF	TGTGCCAGCAGTGAAAGGACAGGGGATTTCGAGCAGTACTTC
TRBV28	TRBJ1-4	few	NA	CASRRAQGRTNEKLFF	TGTGCCAGCAGACGCGCACAGGGCCGAACTAATGAAAAACTGTTTTTT
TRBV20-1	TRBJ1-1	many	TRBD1	CSASSRGGVTNTEAFF	TGCAGTGCTAGTAGCAGGGGGGGGGTTACGAACACTGAAGCTTTCTTT
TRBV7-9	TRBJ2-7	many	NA	CASSSPGFYEQYF	TGTGCCAGCAGCTCCCCAGGGTTCTACGAGCAGTACTTC
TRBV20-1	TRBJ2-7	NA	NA	CSARDAVRTYEQYF	TGCAGTGCTAGAGATGCCGTACGGACCTACGAGCAGTACTTC
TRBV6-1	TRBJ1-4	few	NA	CASSEPTGSEKLFF	TGTGCCAGCAGTGAACCAACAGGGAGTGAAAAACTGTTTTTT
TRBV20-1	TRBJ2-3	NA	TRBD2	CSALPAILAGGHADTQYF	TGCAGTGCCCTACCCGCTATTCTAGCGGGAGGGCACGCAGATACGCAGTATTTT
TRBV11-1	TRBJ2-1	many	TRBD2	CASSLGLAGNNEQFF	TGTGCCAGCAGCTTGGGACTAGCGGGGAACAATGAGCAGTTCTTC
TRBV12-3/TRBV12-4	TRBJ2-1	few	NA	CASRWDGPSTEQFF	TGTGCCAGCAGATGGGACGGCCCGAGCACTGAGCAGTTCTTC
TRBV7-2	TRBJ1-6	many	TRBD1	CASSLAGTEASPLHF	TGTGCCAGCAGCTTAGCGGGGACAGAGGCTTCACCCCTCCACTTT
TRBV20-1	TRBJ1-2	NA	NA	CSALPHDREFMGYTF	TGCAGTGCTCTTCCCCACGACAGAGAATTTATGGGCTACACCTTC
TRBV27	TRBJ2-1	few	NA	CASSLQGYNEQFF	TGTGCCAGCAGTTTGCAGGGCTACAATGAGCAGTTCTTC
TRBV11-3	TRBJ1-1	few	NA	CASSSGSMVAGGPTEAFF	TGTGCCAGCAGCTCTGGATCAATGGTGGCCGGGGGCCCGACTGAAGCTTTCTTT